The 20 T cell receptor beta chains given below trace back to one sample, sequenced in a study of T cells in Graves' hyperthyroidism and ophthalmopathy. Amplification of TCR beta CDR3 regions was performed using RNA transcripts as template. Primed by the HTBI set, a first-round RT-PCR was run on the TCR CDR3. TCRdb analysed the multiplex PCR reads with MiXCR anew, one entry per CDR3 protein. This table has 600,000 or so distinct CDR3 sequences, about 16% appearing once. The sequencing sample was made of blood. The receptors shown here come from a woman in her twenties or thirties with Graves' hyperthyroidism.

The gene calls are TRBV5-1 and TRBJ1-4; the match to TRBD1 covers 9 bases. V shed 0 bases and J 8 bases; nucleotides not matched to a gene: 5. The CDR3 is 15 amino acids. Germline V gene data show CDR1 as SGHRS and CDR2 as YFSETQ. CDR3: CASSLVGTGTEKLFF. The CDR3 nucleotides are TGCGCCAGCAGCTTGGTAGGGACAGGGACGGAAAAACTGTTTTTT.

The V gene is TRBV3-1, the J gene TRBJ2-7; 8 positions agree with TRBD2. From germline, CDR1 is LGHDT and CDR2 YNNKEL (reference sequence). The CDR3 has 14 amino acids. V lost 5 bases, J lost 3 bases, and 6 bases stayed unmatched. The CDR3 DNA is TGTGCCAGCAGCTACGCTAGCGGGCACTACGAGCAGTACTTC. This translates into CASSYASGHYEQYF.

As regards this clonotype: One base away lies a much larger clone, so this may be a sequencing read error. This chain joins TRBV9 and TRBJ2-5; 7 bases are shared with TRBD2. The CDR3 contains 16 residues. CDR1 and CDR2 from the germline V gene are SGDLS and YYNGEE. The CDR3 bases are TGTGCCAACAGCTCCCCCGGGACTACCTTTCAAGAGACCCAGTACTTC. Amino acids: CANSSPGTTFQETQYF.

The rearrangement links TRBV29-1 to TRBJ2-1; perhaps D is TRBD1 or TRBD2 (7 bases each). The V gene's germline CDR1 is SQVTM and CDR2 ANQGSEA. Trimming pared 5 bases from V and 7 bases from J, leaving 12 bases between. CDR3 size: 12 residues. The CDR3 DNA reads as TGCAGCGTTCCCAGGGGGGGGAATGAGCAGTTCTTC. It codes for CSVPRGGNEQFF.

This clonotype was counted a few times. The rearrangement uses TRBV5-4 and TRBJ2-1; either TRBD1 or TRBD2 may fit D (5 bases each). Trimming removed 5 bases at V and 6 bases at J, with 12 bases between. The CDR3 is 13 amino acids. Germline-derived CDR1 and CDR2 are SGHNT and YYREEE (reference sequence). CDR3 residues: CASRPGTTNEQFF. CDR3 in DNA: TGTGCCAGCAGACCCGGGACCACCAATGAGCAGTTCTTC. The entire variable domain, with the rest obtained from reference TRBV5-4 and TRBJ2-1, is as follows: ETGVTQSPTHLIKTRGQQVTLRCSSQSGHNTVSWYQQALGQGPQFIFQYYREEENGRGNFPPRFSGLQFPNYSSELNVNALELDDSALYLCASRPGTTNEQFFGPGTRLTVL.

Regarding this clonotype: This clone may be a read error of a much larger clone one base away. J is TRBJ2-7 and V is TRBV10-2, with 7 bases fitting TRBD2. Germline CDR1 and CDR2: WSHSY and SAAADI. This CDR3 contains 16 residues. The CDR3 bases are TGCGCCAGCAGTGAGGCCACTAGCGCGAGCTCCTACGAGCGGTACTTC. It translates to CASSEATSASSYERYF.

In this sample, this clonotype turned up many times. DNA of the CDR3: TGTGCCTGGGCGACAGGGGGTGGAGGCGACACTGAAGCTTTCTTT. This translates into CAWATGGGGDTEAFF. This chain links TRBV30 with TRBJ1-1, with 9 nucleotides matching TRBD1. The CDR3 has 15 amino acids. Per germline, CDR1 GTSNPN and CDR2 SVGIG (reference sequence). With 5 bases clipped from V and 3 bases from J, the junction kept 10 bases outside the gene matches.

The V and J genes are TRBV28 and TRBJ1-2; possible D gene TRBD1, 5 bases. Germline CDR1 MDHEN, CDR2 SYDVKM. The CDR3 covers 13 residues. Trimming shortened V by 4 bases and J by 9 bases, and 15 bases separated the two germline ends. The CDR3 region has the DNA TGTGCCAGCAGTTCTCTCGGGACTGCGAGCTACACCTTC. It translates to CASSSLGTASYTF.

On this clonotype itself: Because it lacks the conserved phenylalanine or tryptophan at the end, this CDR3 is likely a read error. V gene TRBV10-3 combines with J gene TRBJ2-7, with 12 positions matching TRBD2. V gave up 4 bases and J gave up 2 bases; unmatched junction bases: 3. The CDR3 consists of 15 residues. Germline lookup yields CDR1 ENHRY and CDR2 SYGVKD. DNA of the CDR3: TGTGCCATCAGTGGGCTAGCGGGAGGGCCCTACGAGCAGTACCTC. Amino acid sequence: CAISGLAGGPYEQYL.

V is TRBV4-3 and J is TRBJ2-5; D might be TRBD1 (6 bases). CDR3 size: 14 residues. V lost 0 bases and J 7 bases, leaving 12 bases between the germline ends. CDR1 is LGHNA and CDR2 is YSLEER in the germline V gene. CDR3 sequence reads: CASSQESRGGTQYF. Written as DNA, the CDR3 is TGCGCCAGCAGCCAAGAAAGCAGGGGTGGGACCCAGTACTTC.

Worth noting for this clonotype: This sequence may be a read error, since a much larger clone differs from it by one base. V is TRBV27 and J is TRBJ2-7, with TRBD2 matching over 11 bases. The CDR3 is 15 residues long. Per germline, CDR1 MNHEY and CDR2 SMNVEV (reference sequence). CDR3 protein: CTSIPLAGGTYEQYF. Written as DNA, the CDR3 is TGTACCAGCATACCCTTAGCGGGAGGGACCTACGAGCAGTACTTC.

This clonotype showed up just a few times. This chain's CDR3 is CASSQGSGFPMNTEAFF. CDR3 nucleotides: TGCGCCAGCAGCCAAGGTTCAGGGTTCCCCATGAACACTGAAGCTTTCTTT. This chain uses TRBV4-1 with TRBJ1-1, with D perhaps matching TRBD1 (5 bases). Germline V gene data show CDR1 as MGHRA and CDR2 as YSYEKL. Trimming took off 1 base at V and 0 bases at J, with 15 bases between the two ends. The CDR3 runs to 17 residues.

This clonotype came up a few times. The chain employs TRBV2 and TRBJ2-7; 9 nucleotides match TRBD2. V dropped 8 bases and J dropped 3; count of bases not matched to a gene: 5. CDR1 is SNHLY, CDR2 FYNNEI, per germline. This CDR3 spans 13 amino acids. The chain's CDR3 is CASGGGGVYEQYF. In DNA form, the CDR3 reads TGTGCCAGCGGCGGCGGGGGGGTCTACGAGCAGTACTTC.

This clonotype has at least ten counts. The chain employs TRBV5-1 and TRBJ1-1; TRBD1 matches at 10 bases. CDR3 length: 15 amino acids. J gave up 5 bases and V 4 bases, and 8 bases lay outside the gene matches. Germline V CDR1 and CDR2: SGHRS, YFSETQ. CDR3 protein: CASSPWTGGETEAFF. CDR3 in DNA: TGCGCCAGCAGCCCCTGGACAGGGGGAGAGACTGAAGCTTTCTTT.

This chain links TRBV7-2 with TRBJ1-2, with a weak D call TRBD1 (5 bases). Germline V gene data show CDR1 as SGHTA and CDR2 as FQGNSA. Trimming took 1 base from V and 1 from J, leaving 13 bases between them. This CDR3 contains 16 residues. CDR3 DNA: TGTGCCAGCAGCTTAGTCGGGACGGCCCTTAACTATGGCTACACCTTC. This gives the protein CASSLVGTALNYGYTF. Looking up the rest from reference TRBV7-2 and TRBJ1-2 gives the full variable domain: GAGVSQSPSNKVTEKGKDVELRCDPISGHTALYWYRQSLGQGLEFLIYFQGNSAPDKSGLPSDRFSAERTGGSVSTLTIQRTQQEDSAVYLCASSLVGTALNYGYTFGSGTRLTVV.

The J gene is TRBJ2-3, the V gene TRBV12-3 or TRBV12-4; 8 positions match TRBD2. Trimming removed 3 bases from V and 4 bases from J; junction bases left unmatched: 15. The CDR3 totals 18 residues. CDR3 nucleotides: TGTGCCAGCAGTTTCCGCCTCGGGACTAGAACGGGGGCAGATACGCAGTATTTT. Its protein is CASSFRLGTRTGADTQYF.

This clonotype was recorded many times. The chain joins TRBV7-2 to TRBJ1-5; possible D gene TRBD1, 6 bases. The germline V gene encodes CDR1 SGHTA and CDR2 FQGNSA. The length of the CDR3 is 15 residues. Trimming took off 5 bases at V and 6 bases at J, with 17 bases between the two ends. The CDR3 coding sequence is TGTGCCAGCAGCCCCCATGGGGGGGCGCGTCAGCCCCAGCATTTT. It translates to CASSPHGGARQPQHF.

The table lists this clonotype with many counts. The chain carries TRBV28 and TRBJ2-5; possibly TRBD2 for D (5 bases). There are 12 residues in the CDR3. V lost 4 bases, J lost 4 bases, and 7 bases lay in between. Per germline, CDR1 MDHEN and CDR2 SYDVKM. The CDR3 loop reads CASSWGVETQYF. As DNA, the CDR3 is TGTGCCAGCAGTTGGGGAGTAGAGACCCAGTACTTC.

The gene calls are TRBV27 and TRBJ2-7, with TRBD2 identical over 7 bases. The CDR3 loop spans 18 amino acids. Germline V gene data show CDR1 as MNHEY and CDR2 as SMNVEV (reference sequence). J was trimmed by 4 bases and V by 5 bases; bases with no gene match: 20. CDR3: CASSMMAPAGFSQYEQYF. The CDR3 DNA follows: TGTGCCAGCAGTATGATGGCGCCAGCGGGGTTTTCTCAGTACGAGCAGTACTTC.

A few counts support this clonotype. V usage is TRBV11-2 and J usage is TRBJ1-2; D gene ambiguous. V lost 0 bases to trimming and J lost 4 bases, with 9 bases between them. This CDR3 spans 14 amino acids. Germline V gives CDR1 SGHAT, CDR2 FQNNGV. CDR3 in amino acids: CASSLDGGGYGYTF. CDR3 bases: TGTGCCAGCAGCTTAGACGGTGGTGGCTATGGCTACACCTTC.